The 5 T cell receptor beta chains presented below share a single source sample, sequenced in a study of T cell repertoires in cytomegalovirus infection. These receptors lack a known antigen. Using its own MiXCR run on the reads, TCRdb lists one record per CDR3 protein. Of some 940,000 distinct CDR3 sequences listed, around 30% are singletons. This specimen consisted of cultured CD8+ T cells from PBMCs, obtained from culture after CMV antigen stimulation. The source is a human donor in good health (CMV status not recorded). Some clones in this sample may be carry-over from other donors' samples.

This clonotype was seen a few times. This chain uses TRBV4-1 with TRBJ1-4; 9 nucleotides align to TRBD1. Trimming took 7 bases from V and 4 from J; bases not matched to a gene: 16. There are 18 residues in the CDR3. Germline V lookup: CDR1 MGHRA, CDR2 YSYEKL. The CDR3 bases are TGCGCCAGCAATCCAAGATCCCCGGGGGACAGGGTTAATGAAAAACTGTTTTTT. Its protein product is CASNPRSPGDRVNEKLFF.

The rearrangement uses TRBV6-5 and TRBJ1-2, with a weak D call TRBD1 (5 bases). V was cut by 2 bases and J by 3 bases, with 13 bases left in between. Germline lookup yields CDR1 MNHEY and CDR2 SVGAGI. This CDR3 has 15 amino acids. DNA for the CDR3: TGTGCCAGCAGTTACATCCCCCTAGGGGACTATGGCTACACCTTC. Translation gives CASSYIPLGDYGYTF.

This rearrangement joins TRBV5-1 to TRBJ2-1; no definite D call. V lost 0 bases and J lost 8, with 18 bases in between. This CDR3 region has 16 residues. Germline CDR1 reads SGHRS; CDR2 reads YFSETQ. In DNA form, the CDR3 reads TGCGCCAGCAGCTTGGTTGTTGGGCTAGAGCGCGATGAGCAGTTCTTC. This encodes CASSLVVGLERDEQFF.

This clonotype occurred a few times. Written as DNA, the CDR3 is TGTGCCAGCAGCGATTCGTGGCAGGGGGAACACAATGAGCAGTTCTTC. It yields the protein CASSDSWQGEHNEQFF. V and J are TRBV7-4 and TRBJ2-1; TRBD1 aligns across 7 bases. The CDR3 is made up of 16 amino acids. Germline CDR1 SGHVT, CDR2 SQSDAQ. The J segment lost 5 bases and the V segment lost 5 bases, leaving 12 bases of the junction unmatched.

The chain links TRBV19 to TRBJ1-6; TRBD1 might be the D (6 bases). Germline V gives CDR1 LNHDA, CDR2 SQIVND (reference sequence). Trimming stripped 5 bases from V and 7 bases from J, with 12 bases between. The CDR3 is 14 amino acids. For the CDR3, the DNA is TGTGCCAGTAGTTATCCAGGGGACAATTCACCCCTCCACTTT. Protein product: CASSYPGDNSPLHF. The variable domain in full, with the rest retrieved from reference TRBV19 and TRBJ1-6, is DGGITQSPKYLFRKEGQNVTLSCEQNLNHDAMYWYRQDPGQGLRLIYYSQIVNDFQKGDIAEGYSVSREKKESFPLTVTSAQKNPTAFYLCASSYPGDNSPLHFGNGTRLTVT.